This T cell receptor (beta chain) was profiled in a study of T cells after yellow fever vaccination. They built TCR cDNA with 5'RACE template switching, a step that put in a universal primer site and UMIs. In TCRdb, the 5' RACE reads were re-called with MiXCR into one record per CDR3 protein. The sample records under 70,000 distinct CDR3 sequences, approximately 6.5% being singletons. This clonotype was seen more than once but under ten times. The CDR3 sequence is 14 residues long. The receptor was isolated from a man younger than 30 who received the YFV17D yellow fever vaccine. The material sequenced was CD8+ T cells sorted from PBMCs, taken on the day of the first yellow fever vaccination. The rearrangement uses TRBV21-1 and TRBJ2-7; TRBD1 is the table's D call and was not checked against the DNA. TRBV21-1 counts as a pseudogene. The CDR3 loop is CASSSTPGSHEQYV. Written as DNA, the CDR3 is TGTGCCAGCAGCTCTACCCCAGGGTCGCACGAGCAGTACGTC.